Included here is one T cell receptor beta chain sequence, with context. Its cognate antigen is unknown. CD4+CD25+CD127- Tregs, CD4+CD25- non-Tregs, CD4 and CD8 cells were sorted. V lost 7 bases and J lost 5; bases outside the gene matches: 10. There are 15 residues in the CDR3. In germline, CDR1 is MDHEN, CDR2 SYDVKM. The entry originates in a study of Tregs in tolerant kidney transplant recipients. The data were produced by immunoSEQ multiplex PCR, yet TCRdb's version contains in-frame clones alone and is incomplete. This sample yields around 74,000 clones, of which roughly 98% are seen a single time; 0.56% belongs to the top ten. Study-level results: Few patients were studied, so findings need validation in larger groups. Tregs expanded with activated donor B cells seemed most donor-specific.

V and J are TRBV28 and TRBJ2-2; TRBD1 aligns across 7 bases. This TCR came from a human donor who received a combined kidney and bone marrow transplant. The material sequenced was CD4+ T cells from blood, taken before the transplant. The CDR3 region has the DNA TGTGCCAGCATCGAGGGAGACAGGGAGACCGGGGAGCTGTTTTTT. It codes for CASIEGDRETGELFF.